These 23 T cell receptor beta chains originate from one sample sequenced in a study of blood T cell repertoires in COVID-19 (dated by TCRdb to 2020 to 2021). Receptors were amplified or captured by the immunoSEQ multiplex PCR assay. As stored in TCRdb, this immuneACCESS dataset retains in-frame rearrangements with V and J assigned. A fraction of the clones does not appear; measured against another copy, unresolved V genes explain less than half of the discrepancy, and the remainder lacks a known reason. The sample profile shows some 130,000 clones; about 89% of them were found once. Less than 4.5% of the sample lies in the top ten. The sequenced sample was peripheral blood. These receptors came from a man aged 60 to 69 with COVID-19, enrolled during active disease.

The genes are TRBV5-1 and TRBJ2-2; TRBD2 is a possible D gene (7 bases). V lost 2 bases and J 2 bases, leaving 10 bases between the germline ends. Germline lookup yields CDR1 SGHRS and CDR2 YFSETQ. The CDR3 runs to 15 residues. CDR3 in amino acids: CASSFRGANTGELFF. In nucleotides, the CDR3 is TGCGCCAGCAGCTTCCGGGGGGCTAACACCGGGGAGCTGTTTTTT.

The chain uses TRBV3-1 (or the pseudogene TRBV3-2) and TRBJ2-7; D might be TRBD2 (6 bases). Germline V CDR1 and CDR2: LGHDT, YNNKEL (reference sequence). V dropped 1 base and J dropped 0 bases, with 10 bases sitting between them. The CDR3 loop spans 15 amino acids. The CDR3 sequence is CASSQGVRGSYEQYF. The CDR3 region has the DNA TGTGCCAGCAGCCAAGGTGTGCGGGGCTCCTACGAGCAGTACTTC.

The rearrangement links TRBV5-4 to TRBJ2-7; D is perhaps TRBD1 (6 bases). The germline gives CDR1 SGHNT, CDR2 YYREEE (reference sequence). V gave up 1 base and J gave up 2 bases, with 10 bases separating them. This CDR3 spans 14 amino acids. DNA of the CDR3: TGTGCCAGCAGCTTGTTTACAGGGCCCTACGAGCAGTACTTC. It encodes CASSLFTGPYEQYF.

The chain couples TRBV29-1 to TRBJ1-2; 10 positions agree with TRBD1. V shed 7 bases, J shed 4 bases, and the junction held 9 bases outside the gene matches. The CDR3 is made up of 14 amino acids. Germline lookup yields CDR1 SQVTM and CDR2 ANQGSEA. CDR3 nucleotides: TGCAGCGCCCAGGGACAGGGGAACAGCTATGGCTACACCTTC. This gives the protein CSAQGQGNSYGYTF.

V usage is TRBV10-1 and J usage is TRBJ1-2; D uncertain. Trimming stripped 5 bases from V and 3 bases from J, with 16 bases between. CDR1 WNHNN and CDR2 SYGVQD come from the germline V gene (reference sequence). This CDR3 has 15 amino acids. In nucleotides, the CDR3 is TGCGCCAGCAGTCACATAATCGGGGTCTACTATGGCTACACCTTC. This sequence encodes CASSHIIGVYYGYTF.

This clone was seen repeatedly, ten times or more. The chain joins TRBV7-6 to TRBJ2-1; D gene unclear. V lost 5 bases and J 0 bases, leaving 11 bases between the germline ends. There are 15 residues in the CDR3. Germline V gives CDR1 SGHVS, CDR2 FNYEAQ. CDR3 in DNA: TGTGCCAGCAGCCCTACCTTTAGCTCCTACAATGAGCAGTTCTTC. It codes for CASSPTFSSYNEQFF.

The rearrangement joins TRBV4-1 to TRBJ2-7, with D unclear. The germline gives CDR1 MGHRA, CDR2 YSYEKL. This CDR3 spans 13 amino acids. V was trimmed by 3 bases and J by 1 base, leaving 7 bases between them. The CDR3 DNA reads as TGCGCCAGCAGCCACGGAGAGTCCTACGAGCAGTACTTC. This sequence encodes CASSHGESYEQYF.

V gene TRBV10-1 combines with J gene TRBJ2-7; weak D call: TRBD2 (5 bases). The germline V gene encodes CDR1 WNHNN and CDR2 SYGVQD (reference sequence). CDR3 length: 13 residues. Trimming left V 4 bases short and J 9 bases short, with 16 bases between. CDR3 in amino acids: CASSGVREYTQYF. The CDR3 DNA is TGCGCCAGCAGTGGGGTCCGGGAATATACGCAGTACTTC.

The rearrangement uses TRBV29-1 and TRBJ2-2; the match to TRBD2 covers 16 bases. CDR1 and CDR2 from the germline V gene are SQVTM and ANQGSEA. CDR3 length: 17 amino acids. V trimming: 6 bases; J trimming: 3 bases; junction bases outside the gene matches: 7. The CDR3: CSVDPGLAGGYTGELFF. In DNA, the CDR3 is TGCAGCGTAGATCCGGGACTAGCGGGGGGGTACACCGGGGAGCTGTTTTTT.

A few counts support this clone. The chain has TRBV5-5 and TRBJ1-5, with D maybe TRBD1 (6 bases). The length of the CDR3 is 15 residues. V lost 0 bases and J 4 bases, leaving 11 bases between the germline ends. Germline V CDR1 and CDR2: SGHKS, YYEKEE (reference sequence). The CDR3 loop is CASSLVAGDNQPQHF. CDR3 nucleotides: TGTGCCAGCAGCTTGGTGGCAGGGGATAATCAGCCCCAGCATTTT.

The CDR3 spells CAWSVRKGQGNSPLHF. CDR3 DNA: TGTGCCTGGAGTGTACGGAAGGGACAGGGGAATTCACCCCTCCACTTT. The chain employs TRBV30 and TRBJ1-6; 10 bases align to TRBD1. Germline V lookup: CDR1 GTSNPN, CDR2 SVGIG (reference sequence). The CDR3 spans 16 residues. The junction had 6 bases not matched to a gene; V was cut back by 0 bases and J by 7 bases.

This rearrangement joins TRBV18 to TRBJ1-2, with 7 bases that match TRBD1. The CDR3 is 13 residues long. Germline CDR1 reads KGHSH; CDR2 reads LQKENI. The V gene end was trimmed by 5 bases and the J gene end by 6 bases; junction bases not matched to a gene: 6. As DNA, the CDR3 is TGTGCCAGCTCATCGAGACAGGGAGATGGCTACACCTTC. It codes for CASSSRQGDGYTF.

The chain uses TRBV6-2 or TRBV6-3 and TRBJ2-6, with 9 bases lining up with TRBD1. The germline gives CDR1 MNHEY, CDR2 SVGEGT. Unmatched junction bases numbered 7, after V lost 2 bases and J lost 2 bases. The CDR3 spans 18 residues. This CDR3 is CASSYPGQGNPGANVLTF. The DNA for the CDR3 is TGTGCCAGCAGTTACCCGGGACAGGGAAACCCTGGGGCCAACGTCCTGACTTTC.

The chain's CDR3 is CAWSYGFSGNTIYF. CDR3 nucleotide sequence: TGTGCCTGGAGTTACGGGTTCTCTGGAAACACCATATATTTT. This chain uses TRBV30 with TRBJ1-3; no clear D gene. CDR3 size: 14 residues. V gave up 2 bases and J gave up 0 bases, with 8 bases separating them. Germline CDR1 reads GTSNPN; CDR2 reads SVGIG (reference sequence).

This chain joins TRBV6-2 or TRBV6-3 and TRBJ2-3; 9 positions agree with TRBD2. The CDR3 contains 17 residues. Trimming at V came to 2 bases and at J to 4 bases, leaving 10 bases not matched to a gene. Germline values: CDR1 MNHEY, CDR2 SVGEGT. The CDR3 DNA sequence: TGTGCCAGCAGTTACACGTCTGCGGGGGGGGAAGCAGATACGCAGTATTTT. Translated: CASSYTSAGGEADTQYF.

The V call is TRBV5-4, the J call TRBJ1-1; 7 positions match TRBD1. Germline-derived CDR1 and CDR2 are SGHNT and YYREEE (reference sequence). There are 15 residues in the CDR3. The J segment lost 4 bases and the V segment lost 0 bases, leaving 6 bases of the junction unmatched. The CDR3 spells CASSLGKQGGTEAFF. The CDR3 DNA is TGTGCCAGCAGCTTGGGGAAGCAGGGGGGCACTGAAGCTTTCTTT.

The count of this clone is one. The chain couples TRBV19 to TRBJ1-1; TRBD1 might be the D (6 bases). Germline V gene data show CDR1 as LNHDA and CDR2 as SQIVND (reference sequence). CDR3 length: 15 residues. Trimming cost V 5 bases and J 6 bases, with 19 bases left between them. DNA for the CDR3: TGTGCCAGTAGTCCGAGAGCCAGGGGAAATCCTGAAGCTTTCTTT. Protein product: CASSPRARGNPEAFF. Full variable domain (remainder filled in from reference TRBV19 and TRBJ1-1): DGGITQSPKYLFRKEGQNVTLSCEQNLNHDAMYWYRQDPGQGLRLIYYSQIVNDFQKGDIAEGYSVSREKKESFPLTVTSAQKNPTAFYLCASSPRARGNPEAFFGQGTRLTVV.

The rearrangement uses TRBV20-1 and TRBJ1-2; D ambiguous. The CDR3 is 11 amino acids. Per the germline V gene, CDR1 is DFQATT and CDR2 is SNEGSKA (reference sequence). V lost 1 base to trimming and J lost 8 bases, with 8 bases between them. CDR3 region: CSARGSSGYTF. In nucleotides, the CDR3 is TGCAGTGCTAGAGGGTCGAGCGGCTACACCTTC.

CDR3 coding DNA: TGTGCCAGCAGTAACGGGGCAGGGGTCGGCACTGAAGCTTTCTTT. Protein product: CASSNGAGVGTEAFF. V is TRBV6-5 and J is TRBJ1-1; possibly TRBD1 for D (6 bases). The germline V and J ends were trimmed by 5 bases and 4 bases, with 17 bases remaining between them. Germline lookup yields CDR1 MNHEY and CDR2 SVGAGI. CDR3 length: 15 amino acids.

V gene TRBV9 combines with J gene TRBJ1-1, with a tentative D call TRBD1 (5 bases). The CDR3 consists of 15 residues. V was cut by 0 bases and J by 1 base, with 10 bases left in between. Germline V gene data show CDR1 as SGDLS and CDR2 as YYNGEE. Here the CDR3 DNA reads TGTGCCAGCAGCGTAGGGACAAGGCCGAACACTGAAGCTTTCTTT. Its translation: CASSVGTRPNTEAFF.

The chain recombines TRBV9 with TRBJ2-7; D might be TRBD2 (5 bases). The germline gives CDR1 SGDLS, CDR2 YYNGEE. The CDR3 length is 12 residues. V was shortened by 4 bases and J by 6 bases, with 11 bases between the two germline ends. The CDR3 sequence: CASSTRGSEQYF. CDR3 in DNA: TGTGCCAGCAGCACCCGCGGGTCCGAGCAGTACTTC.

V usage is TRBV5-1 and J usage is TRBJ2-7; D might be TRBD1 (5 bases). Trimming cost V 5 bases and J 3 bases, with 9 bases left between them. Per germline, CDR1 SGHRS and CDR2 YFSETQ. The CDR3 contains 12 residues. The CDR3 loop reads CASRAGIYEQYF. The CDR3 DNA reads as TGCGCCAGCAGGGCAGGGATCTACGAGCAGTACTTC.

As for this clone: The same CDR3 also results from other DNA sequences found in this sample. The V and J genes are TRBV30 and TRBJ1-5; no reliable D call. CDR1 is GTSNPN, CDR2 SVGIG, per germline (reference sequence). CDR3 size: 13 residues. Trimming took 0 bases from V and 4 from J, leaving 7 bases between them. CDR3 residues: CAWSVLRNQPQHF. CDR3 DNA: TGTGCCTGGAGTGTACTAAGGAATCAGCCCCAGCATTTT. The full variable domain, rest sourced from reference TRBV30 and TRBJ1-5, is SQTIHQWPATLVQPVGSPLSLECTVEGTSNPNLYWYRQAAGRGLQLLFYSVGIGQISSEVPQNLSASRPQDRQFILSSKKLLLSDSGFYLCAWSVLRNQPQHFGDGTRLSIL.